Given below is one T cell receptor (beta chain) in context. The CDR3 has 15 residues. V shed 7 bases, J shed 7 bases, and the junction held 10 bases outside the gene matches. Germline V gene lookup returns CDR1 SGHAT and CDR2 FQDESV (reference sequence). Measured with immunoSEQ multiplex PCR; TCRdb has only the in-frame clones, and not every one. Among about 200,000 clones listed, around three quarters were seen once. This sample was included in a study of blood T cell repertoires in COVID-19. The sample was peripheral blood. The chain couples TRBV11-1 to TRBJ2-2; 9 bases align to TRBD2. This clonotype originated in a woman between 65 and 79 years old with acute or convalescent COVID-19. The CDR3 DNA reads TGTGCCAGCACCCCTATAGCGGGAGAGGGCGGGGAGCTGTTTTTT. It is translated as CASTPIAGEGGELFF.